Detailed here is one TCR beta chain. The treatment: some 20 received Ad26.COV2.S at low or high dose, single or two shots; about 5 received placebo; per-sample allocation not given. Sampling occurred on day 63 after the first vaccine or placebo injection. Ad26 vector vaccine expressed Wuhan-strain SARS-CoV-2 spike. TCRdb's table, derived via immunoSEQ multiplex PCR, lists solely in-frame clones and lacks some. Seen here are 300,000 to 400,000 clones, 87% observed once, and the top ten hold roughly 3.6%. Trimming removed 0 bases at V and 4 bases at J, with 10 bases between. The length of the CDR3 is 14 residues. Germline V gene data show CDR1 as SGDLS and CDR2 as YYNGEE. The data are from a study of Ad26.COV2.S vaccination and SARS-CoV-2 variants. Study at large: Once, or twice with 56 days between doses, Ad26.COV2.S was given intramuscularly.

The TCR comes from a person between 18 and 65 years old who received the Ad26.COV2.S COVID-19 vaccine or a placebo. The specimen comprised peripheral blood, sampled in a trial of Ad26.COV2.S vaccine versus placebo. V gene TRBV9 combines with J gene TRBJ1-1, with D possibly matching TRBD1 (6 bases). The CDR3 DNA reads as TGTGCCAGCAGCGTAGTAGGAGGGGGCACTGAAGCTTTCTTT. This encodes CASSVVGGGTEAFF. Based on the CDR3 plus reference TRBV9 and TRBJ1-1, the full variable domain is DSGVTQTPKHLITATGQRVTLRCSPRSGDLSVYWYQQSLDQGLQFLIQYYNGEERAKGNILERFSAQQFPDLHSELNLSSLELGDSALYFCASSVVGGGTEAFFGQGTRLTVV.